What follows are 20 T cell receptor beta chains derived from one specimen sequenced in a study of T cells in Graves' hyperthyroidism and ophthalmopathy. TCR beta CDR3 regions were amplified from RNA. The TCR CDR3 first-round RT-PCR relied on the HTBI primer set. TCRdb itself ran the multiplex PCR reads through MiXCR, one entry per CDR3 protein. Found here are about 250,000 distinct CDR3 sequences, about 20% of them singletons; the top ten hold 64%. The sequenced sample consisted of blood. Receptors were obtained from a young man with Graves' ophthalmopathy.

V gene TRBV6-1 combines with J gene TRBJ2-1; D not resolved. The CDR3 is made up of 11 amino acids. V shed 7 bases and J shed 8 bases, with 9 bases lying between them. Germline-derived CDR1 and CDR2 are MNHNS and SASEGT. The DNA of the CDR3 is TGTGCCAGCACCAGGATGGATGAGCAGTTCTTC. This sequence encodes CASTRMDEQFF.

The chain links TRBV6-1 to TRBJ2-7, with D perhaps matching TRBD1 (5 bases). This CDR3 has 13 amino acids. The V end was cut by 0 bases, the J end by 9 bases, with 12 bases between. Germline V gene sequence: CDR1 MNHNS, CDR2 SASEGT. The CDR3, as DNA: TGTGCCAGCAGTGAAGCAATCAGGGCTTGGCAGTACTTC. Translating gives CASSEAIRAWQYF.

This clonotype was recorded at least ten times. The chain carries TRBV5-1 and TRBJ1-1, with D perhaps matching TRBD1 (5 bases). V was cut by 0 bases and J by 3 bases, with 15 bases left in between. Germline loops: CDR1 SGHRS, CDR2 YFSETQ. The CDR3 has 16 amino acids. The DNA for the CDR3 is TGCGCCAGCAGCTTGGGCTGGGGGAGAGGGGACACTGAAGCTTTCTTT. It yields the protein CASSLGWGRGDTEAFF.

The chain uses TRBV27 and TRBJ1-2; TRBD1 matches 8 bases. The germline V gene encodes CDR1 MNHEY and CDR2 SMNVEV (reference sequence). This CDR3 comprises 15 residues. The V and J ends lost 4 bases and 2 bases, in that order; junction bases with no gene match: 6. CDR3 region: CASSSYSGGNYGYTF. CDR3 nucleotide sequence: TGTGCCAGCAGTTCCTACTCAGGGGGCAACTATGGCTACACCTTC.

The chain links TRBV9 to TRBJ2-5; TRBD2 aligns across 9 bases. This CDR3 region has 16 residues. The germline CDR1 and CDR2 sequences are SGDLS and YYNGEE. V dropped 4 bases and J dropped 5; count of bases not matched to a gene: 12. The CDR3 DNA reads TGTGCCAGCAGCAAACAACCGGGACTAGCTATTGAGACCCAGTACTTC. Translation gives CASSKQPGLAIETQYF.

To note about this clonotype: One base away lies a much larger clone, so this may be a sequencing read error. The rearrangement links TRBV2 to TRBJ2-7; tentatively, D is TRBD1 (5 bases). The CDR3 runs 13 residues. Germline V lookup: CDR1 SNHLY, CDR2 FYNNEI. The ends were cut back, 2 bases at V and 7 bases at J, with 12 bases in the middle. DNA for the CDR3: TGTGCCAGCAGTGAACAGGGCCTTCAGGAGCAGTACTTC. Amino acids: CASSEQGLQEQYF. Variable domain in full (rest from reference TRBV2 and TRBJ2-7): EPEVTQTPSHQVTQMGQEVILRCVPISNHLYFYWYRQILGQKVEFLVSFYNNEISEKSEIFDDQFSVERPDGSNFTLKIRSTKLEDSAMYFCASSEQGLQEQYFGPGTRLTVT.

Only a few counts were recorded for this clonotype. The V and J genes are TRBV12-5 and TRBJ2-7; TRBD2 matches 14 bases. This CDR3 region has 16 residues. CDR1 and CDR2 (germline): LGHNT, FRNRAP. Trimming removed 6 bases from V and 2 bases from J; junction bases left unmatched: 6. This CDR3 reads CASGLTSGRVTYEQYF. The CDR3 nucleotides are TGTGCTAGTGGCCTGACTAGCGGGAGGGTAACCTACGAGCAGTACTTC.

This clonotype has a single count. This chain's CDR3 is CASSGELRSTDTQYF. In DNA, the CDR3 is TGTGCCAGCAGTGGGGAGCTCAGGAGCACAGATACGCAGTATTTT. The chain combines TRBV12-3 or TRBV12-4 with TRBJ2-3; maybe TRBD2 (5 bases). V shed 5 bases and J shed 0 bases, with 12 bases lying between them. The CDR3 is made up of 15 amino acids.

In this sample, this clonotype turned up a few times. The CDR3 reads CASSQDRDVWNTEAFF. CDR3 nucleotides: TGTGCCAGCAGCCAAGACAGGGACGTTTGGAACACTGAAGCTTTCTTT. The chain is built from TRBV14 and TRBJ1-1; D perhaps matches TRBD1 (5 bases). Deletions cut 0 bases from V and 1 base from J, with 12 bases between. This CDR3 comprises 16 residues. CDR1 and CDR2 (germline): SGHDN, FVKESK.

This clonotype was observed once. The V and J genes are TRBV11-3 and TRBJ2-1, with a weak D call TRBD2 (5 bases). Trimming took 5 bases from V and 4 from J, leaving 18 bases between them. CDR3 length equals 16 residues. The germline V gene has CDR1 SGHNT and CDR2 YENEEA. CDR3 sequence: CASSPSRAARYNEQFF. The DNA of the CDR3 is TGTGCCAGCAGCCCCTCACGAGCGGCGCGGTACAATGAGCAGTTCTTC.

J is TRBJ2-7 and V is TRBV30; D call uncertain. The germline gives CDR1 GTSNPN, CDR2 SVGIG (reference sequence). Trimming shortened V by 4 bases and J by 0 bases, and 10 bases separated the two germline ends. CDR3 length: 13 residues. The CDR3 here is CAWKVPFSYEQYF. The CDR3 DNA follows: TGTGCCTGGAAAGTACCATTCTCCTACGAGCAGTACTTC. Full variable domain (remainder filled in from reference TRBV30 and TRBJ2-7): SQTIHQWPATLVQPVGSPLSLECTVEGTSNPNLYWYRQAAGRGLQLLFYSVGIGQISSEVPQNLSASRPQDRQFILSSKKLLLSDSGFYLCAWKVPFSYEQYFGPGTRLTVT.

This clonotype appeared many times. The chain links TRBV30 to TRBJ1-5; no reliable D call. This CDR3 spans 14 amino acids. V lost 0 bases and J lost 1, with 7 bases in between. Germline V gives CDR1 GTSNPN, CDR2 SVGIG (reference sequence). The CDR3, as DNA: TGTGCCTGGAGTGTACGTAGGAGCAATCAGCCCCAGCATTTT. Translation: CAWSVRRSNQPQHF.

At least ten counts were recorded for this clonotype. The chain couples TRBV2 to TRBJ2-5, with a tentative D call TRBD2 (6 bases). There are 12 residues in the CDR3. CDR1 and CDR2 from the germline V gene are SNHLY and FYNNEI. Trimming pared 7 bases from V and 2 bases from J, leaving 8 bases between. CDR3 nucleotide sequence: TGTGCCAGCATTGGAGGGCAAGAGACCCAGTACTTC. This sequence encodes CASIGGQETQYF.

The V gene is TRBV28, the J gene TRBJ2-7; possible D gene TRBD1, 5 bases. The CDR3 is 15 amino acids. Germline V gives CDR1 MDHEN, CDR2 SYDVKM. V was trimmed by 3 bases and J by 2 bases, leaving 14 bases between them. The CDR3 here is CASSFQQDGPYEQYF. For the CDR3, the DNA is TGTGCCAGCAGTTTTCAACAGGATGGCCCCTACGAGCAGTACTTC.

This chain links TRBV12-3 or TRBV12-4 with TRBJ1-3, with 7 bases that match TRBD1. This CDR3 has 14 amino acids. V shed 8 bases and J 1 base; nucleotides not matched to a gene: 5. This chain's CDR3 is CASVYRGSGNTIYF. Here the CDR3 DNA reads TGTGCCAGCGTTTACAGGGGTTCTGGAAACACCATATATTTT.

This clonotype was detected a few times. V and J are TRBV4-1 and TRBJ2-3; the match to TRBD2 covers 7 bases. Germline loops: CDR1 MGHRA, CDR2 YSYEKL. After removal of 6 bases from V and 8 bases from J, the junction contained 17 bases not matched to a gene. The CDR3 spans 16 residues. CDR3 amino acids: CASSTSERDLIGTQYF. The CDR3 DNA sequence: TGCGCCAGCAGTACTAGCGAGAGGGATCTGATAGGTACGCAGTATTTT.

CDR3 bases: TGTGCCAGCAGCTGGAGCGGGACACCTGGGGATGAGCAGTTCTTC. Its translation is CASSWSGTPGDEQFF. The chain has TRBV5-5 and TRBJ2-1; D is possibly TRBD2 (7 bases). The CDR3 length is 15 residues. Trimming removed 3 bases at V and 8 bases at J, with 18 bases between. CDR1 SGHKS and CDR2 YYEKEE come from the germline V gene (reference sequence).

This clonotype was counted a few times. Written as DNA, the CDR3 is TGTGCCAGCAGCTCTGACCAAGGACAGAATGAAAAACTGTTTTTT. It encodes CASSSDQGQNEKLFF. V usage is TRBV7-6 and J usage is TRBJ1-4; a possible D gene is TRBD1 (6 bases). The germline V and J ends were trimmed by 4 bases and 5 bases, with 14 bases remaining between them. Germline V gene sequence: CDR1 SGHVS, CDR2 FNYEAQ. The CDR3 totals 15 residues. Full variable domain (missing parts from reference TRBV7-6 and TRBJ1-4): GAGVSQSPRYKVTKRGQDVALRCDPISGHVSLYWYRQALGQGPEFLTYFNYEAQQDKSGLPNDRFSAERPEGSISTLTIQRTEQRDSAMYRCASSSDQGQNEKLFFGSGTQLSVL.

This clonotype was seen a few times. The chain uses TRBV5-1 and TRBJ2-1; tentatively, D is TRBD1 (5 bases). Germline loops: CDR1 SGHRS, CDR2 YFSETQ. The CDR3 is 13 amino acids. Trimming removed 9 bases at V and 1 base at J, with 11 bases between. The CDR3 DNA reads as TGCGCCACCTCTGACAGTTCCTACAATGAGCAGTTCTTC. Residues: CATSDSSYNEQFF.

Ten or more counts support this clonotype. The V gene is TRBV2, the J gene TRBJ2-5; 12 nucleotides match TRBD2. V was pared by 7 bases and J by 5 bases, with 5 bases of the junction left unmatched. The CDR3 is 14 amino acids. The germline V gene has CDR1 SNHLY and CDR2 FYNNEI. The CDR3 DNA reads TGTGCCAGCACTAGCGGGAGGGCCGTGGAGACCCAGTACTTC. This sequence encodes CASTSGRAVETQYF.